A single sample is the source of the 19 T cell receptor beta chains below, sequenced in a study of a mutant IDH1 vaccine in newly diagnosed glioma. Which antigens these TCRs recognize remains unknown. The assay was immunoSEQ multiplex PCR, and TCRdb's table has in-frame clones only and misses some. The table includes roughly 42,000 clones, approximately 85% detected once. Time point here: week 5, during vaccination. Vaccine doses each comprised 300 ug of mutant IDH1 20-mer peptide, with topical imiquimod. The sample here was PBMCs, taken from a glioma patient whose treatment included an IDH1 peptide vaccine. The source is a man aged 40-49 years with glioma.

The V and J genes are TRBV29-1 and TRBJ2-1, with 10 positions matching TRBD2. CDR3 length: 16 residues. Looked up from germline, CDR1 is SQVTM and CDR2 is ANQGSEA. The trim removed 4 bases at V and 1 base at J, leaving 7 bases unmatched. CDR3 in DNA: TGCAGCGTTGGAGGGCGACTAGCGGGTTCCTACAATGAGCAGTTCTTC. The encoded protein is CSVGGRLAGSYNEQFF.

The V gene is TRBV10-1, the J gene TRBJ2-7, with TRBD2 matching over 11 bases. CDR3 length: 16 amino acids. V lost 6 bases to trimming and J lost 2 bases; unmatched junction nucleotides: 9. Germline assignment: CDR1 WNHNN and CDR2 SYGVQD (reference sequence). CDR3 amino acids: CASSTPTSGITYEQYF. The CDR3 DNA follows: TGCGCCAGCAGCACCCCGACTAGCGGGATAACCTACGAGCAGTACTTC.

V usage is TRBV28 and J usage is TRBJ1-3, with 10 bases aligning to TRBD1. V shed 5 bases, J shed 3 bases, and the junction held 4 bases outside the gene matches. Germline-derived CDR1 and CDR2 are MDHEN and SYDVKM. The CDR3 has 15 amino acids. CDR3 region: CASSGTGEGGNTIYF. CDR3 DNA sequence: TGTGCCAGCAGTGGGACAGGGGAGGGTGGAAACACCATATATTTT.

The rearrangement uses TRBV6-1 and TRBJ2-7, with 8 bases identical to TRBD2. The CDR3 covers 14 residues. V was pared by 1 base and J by 7 bases, with 6 bases of the junction left unmatched. Germline values: CDR1 MNHNS, CDR2 SASEGT. The CDR3 DNA reads as TGTGCCAGCAGTGAAGTCGGGAGGGCGGGGGAGCAGTACTTC. It codes for CASSEVGRAGEQYF.

Here the CDR3 DNA reads TGTGCCAGCATGGGTCTGGGCGGGAGGGGCGAGCAGTACTTC. Translation gives CASMGLGGRGEQYF. The chain joins TRBV13 to TRBJ2-7; 9 nucleotides match TRBD2. Per germline, CDR1 PRHDT and CDR2 FYEKMQ (reference sequence). V lost 7 bases and J lost 6; bases outside the gene matches: 10. The CDR3 consists of 14 residues.

The rearrangement links TRBV4-1 to TRBJ2-7; D not certain. The CDR3 is 11 residues long. V was cut by 4 bases and J by 6 bases, with 7 bases left in between. From germline, CDR1 is MGHRA and CDR2 YSYEKL. CDR3 residues: CASSLGGEQYF. The CDR3 DNA sequence: TGCGCCAGCAGCCTCGGTGGCGAGCAGTACTTC.

The rearrangement joins TRBV2 to TRBJ1-3; TRBD1 is a possible D gene (5 bases). The germline V gene encodes CDR1 SNHLY and CDR2 FYNNEI. CDR3 length: 15 residues. V lost 6 bases to trimming and J lost 0 bases, with 12 bases between them. CDR3 DNA: TGTGCCAGCAGCAAGGGGACGGACTCTGGAAACACCATATATTTT. Protein product: CASSKGTDSGNTIYF.

The gene calls are TRBV7-9 and TRBJ1-4; D is perhaps TRBD1 (6 bases). The germline V gene encodes CDR1 SEHNR and CDR2 FQNEAQ (reference sequence). V lost 3 bases to trimming and J lost 4 bases, with 12 bases between them. This CDR3 has 15 residues. The DNA for the CDR3 is TGTGCCAGCAGCTTTGGAGGGGGGCTTAATGAAAAACTGTTTTTT. It translates to CASSFGGGLNEKLFF.

The V and J genes are TRBV6-4 and TRBJ2-1; 13 bases are shared with TRBD2. The CDR3 has 15 amino acids. The germline V gene encodes CDR1 MRHNA and CDR2 SNTAGT. J was trimmed by 4 bases and V by 6 bases; bases with no gene match: 3. The CDR3 DNA follows: TGTGCCAGCAGCGGACTAGCGGGAGCTTACAATGAGCAGTTCTTC. Protein: CASSGLAGAYNEQFF.

The rearrangement joins TRBV28 to TRBJ1-4; D not resolved. V was shortened by 7 bases and J by 3 bases, with 15 bases between the two germline ends. CDR3 size: 15 residues. The germline gives CDR1 MDHEN, CDR2 SYDVKM. Here the CDR3 DNA reads TGTGCCAGCACCCGGACGGTCCCCGCTAATGAAAAACTGTTTTTT. This sequence encodes CASTRTVPANEKLFF.

The chain employs TRBV18 and TRBJ2-7; TRBD2 matches at 14 bases. V was pared by 4 bases and J by 6 bases, with 11 bases of the junction left unmatched. In germline, CDR1 is KGHSH, CDR2 LQKENI. This CDR3 spans 17 amino acids. For the CDR3, the DNA is TGTGCCAGCTCACGGACCGCCGGGACTAGCGGGAGTCGCGAGCAGTACTTC. Amino acids: CASSRTAGTSGSREQYF.

V and J are TRBV20-1 and TRBJ2-5, with D hard to call. CDR3 length: 10 amino acids. Trimming pared 5 bases from V and 4 bases from J, leaving 5 bases between. The germline CDR1 and CDR2 sequences are DFQATT and SNEGSKA (reference sequence). CDR3 amino acids: CSAARETQYF. The CDR3 nucleotides read TGCAGTGCTGCTAGAGAGACCCAGTACTTC.

This clone occurred a few times. This is likely a read error, given that the CDR3 carries no conserved phenylalanine or tryptophan at its end. The DNA is left out, because the CDR3 cannot be placed on it with certainty; the CDR3 is given as TCRdb lists it. The chain is built from TRBV21-1 and TRBJ2-7; the D call TRBD2 from the table was never checked on the DNA. TRBV21-1 is listed as a pseudogene. The CDR3 is 13 amino acids in total, end residues counted. The CDR3 spells CASSPKAHGLADL.

The gene calls are TRBV6-4 and TRBJ2-1; D not certain. V lost 2 bases, J lost 9 bases, and 17 bases lay in between. This CDR3 region has 15 residues. Germline lookup yields CDR1 MRHNA and CDR2 SNTAGT. In DNA, the CDR3 is TGTGCCAGCAGTGACAACGGGCATGCCCTTACTGAGCAGTTCTTC. Translating gives CASSDNGHALTEQFF.

V is TRBV10-3 and J is TRBJ2-1, with TRBD1 identical over 7 bases. Trimming removed 6 bases from V and 9 bases from J; junction bases left unmatched: 5. Germline V CDR1 and CDR2: ENHRY, SYGVKD. CDR3 length: 12 amino acids. The CDR3 here is CAISSGQSEQFF. CDR3 sequence (DNA): TGTGCCATCAGCTCGGGACAGTCTGAGCAGTTCTTC.

The chain employs TRBV7-2 and TRBJ2-7; no firm D call. The CDR3 runs 14 residues. The ends were cut back, 4 bases at V and 1 base at J, with 11 bases in the middle. Germline-derived CDR1 and CDR2 are SGHTA and FQGNSA. The CDR3 bases are TGTGCCAGCAGCTCCACCCTCGAATCCTACGAGCAGTACTTC. Its protein product is CASSSTLESYEQYF. The full variable domain, with the rest looked up from reference TRBV7-2 and TRBJ2-7, is GAGVSQSPSNKVTEKGKDVELRCDPISGHTALYWYRQSLGQGLEFLIYFQGNSAPDKSGLPSDRFSAERTGGSVSTLTIQRTQQEDSAVYLCASSSTLESYEQYFGPGTRLTVT.

In the case of this clone: The junction shows a germline mismatch at one end, possibly a read error. The chain recombines TRBV7-7 with TRBJ2-2, with TRBD2 identical over 8 bases. CDR1 and CDR2 from the germline V gene are SSHAT and FNYEAQ (reference sequence). The CDR3 is 16 amino acids. CDR3 sequence: CASSLAAGAGTGELFF. The CDR3 nucleotides read TGTGCTAGCAGCTTAGCAGCGGGAGCTGGCACCGGGGAGCTGTTTTTT.

The chain combines TRBV7-3 with TRBJ2-7; a possible D gene is TRBD1 (6 bases). With 2 bases removed from V and 7 bases from J, the gap between germline ends came to 15 bases. Germline loops: CDR1 SGHTA, CDR2 FQGTGA. CDR3 length: 14 residues. The CDR3 sequence is CASSLHLGAREQYF. CDR3 sequence (DNA): TGTGCCAGCAGCTTACATTTGGGGGCGCGGGAGCAGTACTTC.

Turning to this clone: Compared with germline, one end of the junction differs, possibly owing to a read error. The DNA of the CDR3 is TGTGCCAGCAGTCCCCATCGGGGAGACAGGGTGTTC. Amino acid sequence: CASSPHRGDRVF. V and J are TRBV25-1 and TRBJ2-7; TRBD1 matches at 7 bases. The CDR3 is 12 amino acids. In germline, CDR1 is MGHDK, CDR2 SYGVNS.